These 4 T cell receptor beta chains share one sample of origin, sequenced in a study of T cell responses to AZD1222 COVID-19 vaccine. The protocol was immunoSEQ multiplex PCR, while the TCRdb copy is restricted to in-frame clones and leaves out a portion. The data show about 160,000 clones, about 92% seen once. The sample consisted of peripheral blood, taken 28 days after the second AZD1222 dose. All receptors derive from an adult who received the AZD1222 COVID-19 vaccine.

CDR3 in amino acids: CASSFSPRGAGTDTQYF. CDR3 DNA: TGTGCCAGCAGCTTTAGCCCACGGGGGGCAGGCACAGATACGCAGTATTTT. The chain recombines TRBV11-2 with TRBJ2-3, with D perhaps TRBD2 (7 bases). Germline V gene sequence: CDR1 SGHAT, CDR2 FQNNGV. CDR3 size: 17 residues. V lost 3 bases and J lost 1, with 17 bases in between.

The chain is built from TRBV7-8 and TRBJ2-1; D is perhaps TRBD1 (6 bases). V was shortened by 0 bases and J by 14 bases, with 14 bases between the two germline ends. CDR3 length: 13 amino acids. Germline CDR1 reads SGHVS; CDR2 reads FQNEAQ. CDR3 bases: TGTGCCAGCAGCTTAGCCCCCTACAGGGTAAAGTTCTTC. Its protein is CASSLAPYRVKFF.

With respect to this clone: Because it lacks the conserved phenylalanine or tryptophan at the end, this CDR3 is likely a read error. The DNA is omitted, as the CDR3 cannot be located on it reliably, and the CDR3 follows TCRdb's listing. The V and J genes are TRBV2 and TRBJ1-4. Germline lookup yields CDR1 SNHLY and CDR2 FYNNEI. The CDR3 length equals 11 residues, ends included. The CDR3 protein is CASSYNVLLII.

V is TRBV3-1 (or the pseudogene TRBV3-2) and J is TRBJ1-3; 9 bases agree with TRBD1. Germline CDR1 and CDR2: LGHDT and YNNKEL (reference sequence). CDR3 length: 14 amino acids. J lost 4 bases, V lost 7 bases, and 5 bases had no gene match. CDR3 sequence (DNA): TGTGCCAGCACCAGGACAGGGGCGGGAAACACCATATATTTT. It yields the protein CASTRTGAGNTIYF.